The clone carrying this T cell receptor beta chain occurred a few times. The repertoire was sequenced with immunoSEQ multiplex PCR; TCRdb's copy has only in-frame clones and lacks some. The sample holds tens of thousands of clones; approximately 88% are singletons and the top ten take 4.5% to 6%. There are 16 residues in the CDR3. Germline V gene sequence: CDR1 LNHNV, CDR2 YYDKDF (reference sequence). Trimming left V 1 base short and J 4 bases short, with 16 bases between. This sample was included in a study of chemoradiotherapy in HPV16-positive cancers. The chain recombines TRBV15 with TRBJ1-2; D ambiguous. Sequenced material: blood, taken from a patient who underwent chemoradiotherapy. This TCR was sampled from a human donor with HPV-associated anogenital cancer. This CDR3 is CATSRVGFGVAYGYTF. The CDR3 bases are TGTGCCACCAGCAGAGTGGGATTTGGGGTCGCCTATGGCTACACCTTC. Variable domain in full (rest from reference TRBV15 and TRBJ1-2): DAMVIQNPRYQVTQFGKPVTLSCSQTLNHNVMYWYQQKSSQAPKLLFHYYDKDFNNEADTPDNFQSRRPNTSFCFLDIRSPGLGDTAMYLCATSRVGFGVAYGYTFGSGTRLTVV.